A single sample is the source of the 8 T cell receptor beta chains below, sequenced in a study of OX40 agonist ivuxolimab in advanced cancers. Repertoires were generated with immunoSEQ multiplex PCR, while TCRdb's copy carries only in-frame clones and drops some. This table holds roughly 75,000 clones, more than 70% found once. The sequencing here drew on CD4+ or CD8+ T cells sorted from blood, taken in a trial of the OX40 agonist ivuxolimab. The receptor set was obtained from an adult with an advanced solid tumor such as melanoma, head and neck, liver or kidney cancer.

In its sample, this clone was seen once. The chain couples TRBV30 to TRBJ1-5; D remains ambiguous. The V gene lost 4 bases and the J gene lost 1 base, with 11 bases spanning the gap. Germline V gene lookup returns CDR1 GTSNPN and CDR2 SVGIG (reference sequence). The CDR3 has 14 amino acids. The CDR3 DNA reads as TGTGCCTGGACGGGTGGGCAGAGCAATCAGCCCCAGCATTTT. Amino acid sequence: CAWTGGQSNQPQHF.

This clone was counted a few times. The genes are TRBV19 and TRBJ1-6; no clear D gene. Trimming took off 5 bases at V and 6 bases at J, with 11 bases between the two ends. Germline CDR1 LNHDA, CDR2 SQIVND (reference sequence). The CDR3 contains 14 residues. CDR3 DNA sequence: TGTGCCAGTAGTGGACCAGGAAGTAATTCACCCCTCCACTTT. Translation: CASSGPGSNSPLHF. Drawing the rest from reference TRBV19 and TRBJ1-6, the complete variable domain is DGGITQSPKYLFRKEGQNVTLSCEQNLNHDAMYWYRQDPGQGLRLIYYSQIVNDFQKGDIAEGYSVSREKKESFPLTVTSAQKNPTAFYLCASSGPGSNSPLHFGNGTRLTVT.

The gene calls are TRBV6-1 and TRBJ2-1; possible D gene TRBD2, 6 bases. The length of the CDR3 is 16 residues. V was cut by 4 bases and J by 1 base, with 14 bases left in between. Germline-derived CDR1 and CDR2 are MNHNS and SASEGT. CDR3 coding DNA: TGTGCCAGCAGTGTAGGTAGAGGAGGGTCCTACAATGAGCAGTTCTTC. It encodes CASSVGRGGSYNEQFF.

The chain is built from TRBV7-2 and TRBJ1-2, with 9 nucleotides matching TRBD1. This CDR3 region has 14 residues. Trimming cost V 5 bases and J 7 bases; bases outside gene matches: 8. CDR1 is SGHTA and CDR2 is FQGNSA in the germline V gene. The CDR3 coding sequence is TGTGCCAGCAGCACTTACCCGGGACAGGGTGGCTACACCTTC. This translates into CASSTYPGQGGYTF.

This sequence joins TRBV5-4 and TRBJ1-4, with a tentative D call TRBD1 (5 bases). There are 14 residues in the CDR3. Germline CDR1 reads SGHNT; CDR2 reads YYREEE (reference sequence). Trimming took off 5 bases at V and 5 bases at J, with 13 bases between the two ends. The CDR3 sequence: CASRRGTENEKLFF. In nucleotides, the CDR3 is TGTGCCAGCAGACGTGGGACGGAGAATGAAAAACTGTTTTTT.

The gene calls are TRBV5-6 and TRBJ1-2; tentative D call: TRBD1 (5 bases). The CDR3 loop spans 16 amino acids. Between the trimmed V and J ends, which lost 0 bases and 3 bases, there was a span of 15 bases. Germline CDR1 is SGHDT and CDR2 is YYEEEE. In DNA form, the CDR3 reads TGTGCCAGCAGCTTGGTTCGCAGGGTTTTTGACTATGGCTACACCTTC. It specifies CASSLVRRVFDYGYTF.

The V and J genes are TRBV30 and TRBJ1-2; tentative D call: TRBD1 (5 bases). The germline V gene has CDR1 GTSNPN and CDR2 SVGIG (reference sequence). V dropped 2 bases and J dropped 2 bases, with 15 bases sitting between them. The CDR3 is made up of 15 amino acids. The CDR3, as DNA: TGTGCCTGGAGTAATGGTGGACACGTCAACTATGGCTACACCTTC. Its protein product is CAWSNGGHVNYGYTF.

This sequence joins TRBV28 and TRBJ2-1, with TRBD1 as a possible D gene (6 bases). CDR3 size: 13 residues. Germline V gene lookup returns CDR1 MDHEN and CDR2 SYDVKM. Trimming took off 3 bases at V and 9 bases at J, with 12 bases between the two ends. The CDR3 region has the DNA TGTGCCAGCAGTTTTGGGACATCGAGTGAGCAGTTCTTC. Its protein is CASSFGTSSEQFF. The full variable domain, with the rest looked up from reference TRBV28 and TRBJ2-1, is DVKVTQSSRYLVKRTGEKVFLECVQDMDHENMFWYRQDPGLGLRLIYFSYDVKMKEKGDIPEGYSVSREKKERFSLILESASTNQTSMYLCASSFGTSSEQFFGPGTRLTVL.